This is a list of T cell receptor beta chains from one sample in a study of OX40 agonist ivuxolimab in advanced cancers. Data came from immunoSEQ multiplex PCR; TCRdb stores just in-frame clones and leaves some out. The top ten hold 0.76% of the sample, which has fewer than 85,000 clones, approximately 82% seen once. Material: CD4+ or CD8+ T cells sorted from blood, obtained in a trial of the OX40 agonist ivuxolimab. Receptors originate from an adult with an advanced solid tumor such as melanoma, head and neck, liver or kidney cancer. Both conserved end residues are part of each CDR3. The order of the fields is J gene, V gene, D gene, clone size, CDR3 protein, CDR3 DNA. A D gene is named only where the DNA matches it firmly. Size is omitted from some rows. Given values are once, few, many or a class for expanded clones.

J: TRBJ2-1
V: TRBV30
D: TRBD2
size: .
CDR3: CAWSVSKAGGLYNEQFF
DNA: TGTGCCTGGAGTGTGAGTAAAGCGGGAGGGTTATACAATGAGCAGTTCTTC

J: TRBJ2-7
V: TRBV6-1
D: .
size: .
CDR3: CASSDTGGWPYEQYF
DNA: TGTGCCAGCAGTGATACCGGAGGGTGGCCCTACGAGCAGTACTTC

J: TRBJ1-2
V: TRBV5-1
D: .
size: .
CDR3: CASGQGNGYTF
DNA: TGCGCCAGCGGGCAGGGGAATGGCTACACCTTC

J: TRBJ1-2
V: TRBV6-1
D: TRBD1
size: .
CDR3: CASRQTGTDGYTF
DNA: TGTGCCAGCAGGCAGACAGGGACAGATGGCTACACCTTC

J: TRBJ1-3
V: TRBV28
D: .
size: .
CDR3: CASSVGRYSIYF
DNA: TGTGCCAGCAGCGTAGGACGGTACTCCATATATTTT

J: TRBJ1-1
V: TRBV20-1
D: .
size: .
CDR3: CSAREALRAFF
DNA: TGCAGTGCTAGAGAGGCTCTACGGGCTTTCTTT

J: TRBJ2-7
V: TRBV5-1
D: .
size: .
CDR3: CASSLGAAPTEQYF
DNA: TGCGCCAGCAGCTTGGGGGCAGCCCCGACGGAGCAGTACTTC

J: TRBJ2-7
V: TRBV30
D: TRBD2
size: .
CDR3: CAWSQGLAPFTYEQYF
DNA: TGTGCCTGGAGTCAAGGACTAGCCCCTTTCACCTACGAGCAGTACTTC

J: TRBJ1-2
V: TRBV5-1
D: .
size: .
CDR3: CASSLGGNYGYTF
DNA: TGCGCCAGCAGCTTGGGGGGTAACTATGGCTACACCTTC

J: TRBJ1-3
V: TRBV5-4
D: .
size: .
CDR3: CASSTGHALLSGNTIYF
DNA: TGTGCCAGCAGCACGGGACACGCATTACTCTCTGGAAACACCATATATTTT

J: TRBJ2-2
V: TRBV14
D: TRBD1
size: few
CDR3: CASSLTTGSKGGELFF
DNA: TGTGCCAGCAGCCTCACGACAGGGAGCAAAGGCGGGGAGCTGTTTTTT

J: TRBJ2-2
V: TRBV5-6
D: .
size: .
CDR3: CASRRLSTGELFF
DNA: TGTGCCAGCAGGCGACTAAGCACCGGGGAGCTGTTTTTT

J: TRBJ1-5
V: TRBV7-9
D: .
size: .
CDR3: CASSLDMKGYSNQPQHF
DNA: TGTGCCAGCAGCTTAGATATGAAGGGCTATAGCAATCAGCCCCAGCATTTT

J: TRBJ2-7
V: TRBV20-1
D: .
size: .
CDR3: CSGSSYEQYF
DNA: TGTTCAGGAAGCTCCTACGAGCAGTACTTC

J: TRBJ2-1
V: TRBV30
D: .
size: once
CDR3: CAWSGGGAEQFF
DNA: TGTGCCTGGAGTGGCGGTGGGGCCGAGCAGTTCTTC

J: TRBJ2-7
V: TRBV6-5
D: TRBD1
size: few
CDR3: CASSGTGGEQYF
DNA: TGTGCCAGCAGTGGGACAGGTGGCGAGCAGTACTTC

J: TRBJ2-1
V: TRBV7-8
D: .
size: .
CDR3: CASSRIPQRGSEQFF
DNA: TGTGCCAGCAGTCGCATCCCCCAGAGAGGCAGTGAGCAGTTCTTC

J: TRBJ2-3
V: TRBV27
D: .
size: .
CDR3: CASRLPSTDTQYF
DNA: TGTGCCAGCAGATTGCCCAGCACAGATACGCAGTATTTT

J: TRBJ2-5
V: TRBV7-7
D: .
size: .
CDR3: CASSPGLKETQYF
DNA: TGTGCTAGCAGCCCAGGGTTAAAAGAGACCCAGTACTTC

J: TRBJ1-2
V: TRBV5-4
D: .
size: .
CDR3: CASSLKGAGGYTF
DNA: TGTGCCAGCAGCTTGAAAGGGGCAGGTGGCTACACCTTC

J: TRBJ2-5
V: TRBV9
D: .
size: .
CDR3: CASSVEQGRQETQYF
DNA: TGTGCCAGCAGCGTAGAACAGGGCCGGCAAGAGACCCAGTACTTC

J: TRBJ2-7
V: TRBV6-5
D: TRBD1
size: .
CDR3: CASSQDRVPGREQYF
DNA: TGTGCCAGCAGCCAAGACAGGGTCCCAGGTCGCGAGCAGTACTTC

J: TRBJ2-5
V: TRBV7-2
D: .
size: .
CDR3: CASSLMAGLVETQYF
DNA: TGTGCCAGCAGCTTAATGGCGGGATTAGTAGAGACCCAGTACTTC

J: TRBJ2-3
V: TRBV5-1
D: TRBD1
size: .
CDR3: CASSRDSSTDTQYF
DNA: TGCGCCAGCAGCCGGGACAGTTCCACAGATACGCAGTATTTT

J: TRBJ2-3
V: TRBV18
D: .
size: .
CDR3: CASSPRGGAVDTQYF
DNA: TGTGCCAGCTCACCCAGAGGAGGGGCAGTAGATACGCAGTATTTT

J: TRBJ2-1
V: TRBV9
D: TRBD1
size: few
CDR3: CASSARQGGSNEQFF
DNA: TGTGCCAGCAGCGCCCGACAGGGGGGGTCCAATGAGCAGTTCTTC

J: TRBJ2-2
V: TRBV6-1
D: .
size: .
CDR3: CATPAPNTGELFF
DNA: TGTGCCACCCCCGCCCCCAACACCGGGGAGCTGTTTTTT

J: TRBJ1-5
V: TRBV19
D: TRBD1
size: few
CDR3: CASSGRGQGVGNQPQHF
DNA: TGTGCCAGTAGTGGTCGGGGACAGGGGGTTGGAAATCAGCCCCAGCATTTT

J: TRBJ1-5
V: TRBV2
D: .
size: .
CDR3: CASRRDSGGPQHF
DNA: TGTGCCAGCAGACGGGATTCAGGAGGTCCCCAGCATTTT

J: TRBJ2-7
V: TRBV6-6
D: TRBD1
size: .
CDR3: CASRPGQTYEQYF
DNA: TGTGCCAGCAGACCGGGACAGACCTACGAGCAGTACTTC

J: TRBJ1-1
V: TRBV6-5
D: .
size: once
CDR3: CASSYSTRLLSTEAFF
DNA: TGTGCCAGCAGTTACTCGACCCGACTTTTGAGCACTGAAGCTTTCTTT

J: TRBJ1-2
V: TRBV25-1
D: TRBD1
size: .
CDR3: CASSEIDRQGARYTF
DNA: TGTGCCAGCAGTGAAATAGATCGGCAGGGGGCGCGGTACACCTTC

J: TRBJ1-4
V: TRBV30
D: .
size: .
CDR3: CAWSVVGGEKLFF
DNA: TGTGCCTGGAGTGTAGTCGGGGGGGAAAAACTGTTTTTT

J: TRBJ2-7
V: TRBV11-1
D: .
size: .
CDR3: CASSLETGYTYEQYF
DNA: TGTGCCAGCAGCTTAGAGACGGGGTACACCTACGAGCAGTACTTC

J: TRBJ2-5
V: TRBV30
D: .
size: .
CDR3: CAWSVKGGKGTQYF
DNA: TGTGCCTGGAGTGTAAAAGGGGGAAAGGGGACCCAGTACTTC

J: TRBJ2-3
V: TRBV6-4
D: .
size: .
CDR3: CASSLTRQDTQYF
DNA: TGTGCCAGCAGTTTGACTAGGCAAGATACGCAGTATTTT

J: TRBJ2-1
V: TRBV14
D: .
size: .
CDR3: CASSQEGAGWHNEQFF
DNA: TGTGCCAGCAGCCAAGAGGGGGCGGGATGGCACAATGAGCAGTTCTTC

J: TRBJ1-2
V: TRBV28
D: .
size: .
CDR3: CASSTGIYGYTF
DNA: TGTGCCAGCAGTACAGGGATCTATGGCTACACCTTC

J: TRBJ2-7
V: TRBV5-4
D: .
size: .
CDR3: CASSFLQVPYEQYF
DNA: TGTGCCAGCAGCTTCCTGCAGGTCCCCTACGAGCAGTACTTC

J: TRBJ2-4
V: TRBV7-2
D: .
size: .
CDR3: CASSFQTNIQYF
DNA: TGTGCCAGCAGCTTTCAAACGAACATTCAGTACTTC

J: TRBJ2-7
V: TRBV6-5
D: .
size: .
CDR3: CASRKDSYEQYF
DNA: TGTGCCAGCAGGAAAGACTCCTACGAGCAGTACTTC

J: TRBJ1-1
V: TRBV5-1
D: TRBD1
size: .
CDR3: CASSVDRVSGTEAFF
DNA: TGCGCCAGCAGCGTCGACAGGGTTTCGGGCACTGAAGCTTTCTTT

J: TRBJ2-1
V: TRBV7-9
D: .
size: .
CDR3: CASSSRPSYNEQFF
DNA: TGTGCCAGCAGCAGCCGGCCCTCCTACAATGAGCAGTTCTTC

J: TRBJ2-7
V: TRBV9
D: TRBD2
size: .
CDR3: CASSVEGGRAYEQYF
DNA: TGTGCCAGCAGCGTAGAAGGCGGGAGAGCCTACGAGCAGTACTTC

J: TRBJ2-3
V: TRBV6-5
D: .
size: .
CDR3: CASARGTPSTDTQYF
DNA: TGTGCCAGCGCCCGAGGGACTCCTAGCACAGATACGCAGTATTTT

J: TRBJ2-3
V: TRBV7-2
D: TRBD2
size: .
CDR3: CASTGGLAGPTDTQYF
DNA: TGTGCCAGCACGGGGGGACTGGCGGGACCCACAGATACGCAGTATTTT

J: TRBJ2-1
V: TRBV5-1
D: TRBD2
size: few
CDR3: CASSGGSHSYNEQFF
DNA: TGCGCCAGCTCTGGCGGGAGCCACTCCTACAATGAGCAGTTCTTC

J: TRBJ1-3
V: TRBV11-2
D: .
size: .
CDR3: CASRPSSGNTIYF
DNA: TGTGCCAGCAGACCATCCTCTGGAAACACCATATATTTT

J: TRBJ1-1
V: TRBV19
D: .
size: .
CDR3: CASSPRGTADTEAFF
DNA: TGTGCCAGTAGTCCCCGAGGGACCGCCGACACTGAAGCTTTCTTT

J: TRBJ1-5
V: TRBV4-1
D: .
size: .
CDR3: CASSQFRGSNSNQPQHF
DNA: TGCGCCAGCAGCCAGTTTAGGGGCTCGAATAGCAATCAGCCCCAGCATTTT

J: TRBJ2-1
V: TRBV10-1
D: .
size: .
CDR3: CASSETRFFQFF
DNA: TGCGCCAGCAGCGAGACCCGTTTCTTTCAGTTCTTC

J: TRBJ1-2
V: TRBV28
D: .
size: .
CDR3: CASSSPPGPSGYTF
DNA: TGTGCCAGCAGTTCCCCCCCGGGACCAAGTGGCTACACCTTC

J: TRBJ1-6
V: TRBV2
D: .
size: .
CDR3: CASSETGGWAGSPLHF
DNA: TGTGCCAGCAGTGAAACCGGGGGTTGGGCGGGTTCACCCCTCCACTTT

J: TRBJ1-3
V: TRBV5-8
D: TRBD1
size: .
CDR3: CASSVQGGGNTIYF
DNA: TGTGCCAGCAGCGTACAGGGGGGTGGAAACACCATATATTTT

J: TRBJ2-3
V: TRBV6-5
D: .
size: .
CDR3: CASSGSRPDTQYF
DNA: TGTGCCAGCAGTGGGTCGAGGCCAGATACGCAGTATTTT

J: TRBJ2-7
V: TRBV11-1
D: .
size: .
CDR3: CASSRGGEQYF
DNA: TGTGCCAGCTCCAGGGGGGGCGAGCAGTACTTC

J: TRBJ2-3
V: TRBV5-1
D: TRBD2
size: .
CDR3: CASSLQPSGGYTDTQYF
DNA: TGCGCCAGCAGCTTGCAGCCTAGCGGGGGATATACAGATACGCAGTATTTT

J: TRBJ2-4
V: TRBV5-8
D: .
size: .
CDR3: CASSPATLAKNIQYF
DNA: TGTGCCAGCAGCCCGGCGACCTTAGCCAAAAACATTCAGTACTTC

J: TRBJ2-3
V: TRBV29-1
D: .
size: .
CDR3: CSVGGGESDTQYF
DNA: TGCAGCGTTGGGGGCGGGGAGTCAGATACGCAGTATTTT

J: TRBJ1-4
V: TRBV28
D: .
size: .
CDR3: CASSLAGATNEKLFF
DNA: TGTGCCAGCAGTTTAGCCGGTGCAACTAATGAAAAACTGTTTTTT